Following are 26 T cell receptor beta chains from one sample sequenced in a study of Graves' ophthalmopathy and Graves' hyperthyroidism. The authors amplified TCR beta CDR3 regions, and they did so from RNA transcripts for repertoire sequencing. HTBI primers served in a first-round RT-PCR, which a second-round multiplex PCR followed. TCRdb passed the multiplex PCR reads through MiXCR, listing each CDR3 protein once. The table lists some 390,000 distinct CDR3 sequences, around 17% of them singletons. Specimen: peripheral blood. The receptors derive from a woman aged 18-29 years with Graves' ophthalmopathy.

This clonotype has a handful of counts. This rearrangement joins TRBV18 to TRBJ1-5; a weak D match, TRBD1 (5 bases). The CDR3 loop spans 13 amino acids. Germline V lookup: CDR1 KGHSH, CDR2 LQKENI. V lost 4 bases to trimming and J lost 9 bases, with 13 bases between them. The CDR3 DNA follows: TGTGCCAGCTCACGGGACGGTGCGGTGCCCCAGCATTTT. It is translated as CASSRDGAVPQHF.

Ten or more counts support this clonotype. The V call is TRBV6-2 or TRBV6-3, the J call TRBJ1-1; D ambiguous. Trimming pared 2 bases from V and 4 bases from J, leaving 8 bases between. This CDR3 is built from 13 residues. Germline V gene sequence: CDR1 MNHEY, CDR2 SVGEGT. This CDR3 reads CASSYRRFTEAFF. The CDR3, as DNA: TGTGCCAGCAGTTACCGGCGCTTCACTGAAGCTTTCTTT.

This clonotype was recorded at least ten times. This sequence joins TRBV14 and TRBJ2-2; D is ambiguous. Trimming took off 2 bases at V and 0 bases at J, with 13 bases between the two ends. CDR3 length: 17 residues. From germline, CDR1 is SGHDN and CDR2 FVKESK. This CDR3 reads CASSQWLTGTNTGELFF. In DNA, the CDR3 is TGTGCCAGCAGCCAATGGCTGACTGGGACGAACACCGGGGAGCTGTTTTTT.

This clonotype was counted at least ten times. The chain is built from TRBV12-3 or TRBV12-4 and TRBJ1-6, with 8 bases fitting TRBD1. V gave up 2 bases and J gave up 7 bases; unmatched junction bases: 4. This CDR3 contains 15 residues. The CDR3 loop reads CASSLNQGANSPLHF. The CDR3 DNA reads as TGTGCCAGCAGTTTAAACCAGGGGGCGAATTCACCCCTCCACTTT.

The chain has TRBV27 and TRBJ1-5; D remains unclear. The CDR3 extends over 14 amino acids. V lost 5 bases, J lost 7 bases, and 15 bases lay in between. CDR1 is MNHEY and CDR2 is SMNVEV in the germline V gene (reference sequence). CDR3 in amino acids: CASSPTVSGQPQHF. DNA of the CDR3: TGTGCCAGCAGTCCTACAGTCTCGGGGCAGCCCCAGCATTTT.

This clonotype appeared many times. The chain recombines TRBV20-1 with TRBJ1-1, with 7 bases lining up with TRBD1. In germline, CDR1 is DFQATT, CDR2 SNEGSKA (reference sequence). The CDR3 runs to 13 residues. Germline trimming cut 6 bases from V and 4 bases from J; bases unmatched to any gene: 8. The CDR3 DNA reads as TGCAGTGCGAACAGGGGTTTAAGCACTGAAGCTTTCTTT. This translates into CSANRGLSTEAFF.

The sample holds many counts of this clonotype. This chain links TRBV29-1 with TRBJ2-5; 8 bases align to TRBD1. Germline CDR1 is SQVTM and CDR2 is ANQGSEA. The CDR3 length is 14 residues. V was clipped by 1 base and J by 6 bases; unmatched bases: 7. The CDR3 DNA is TGCAGCGTTGAAGGGTTTGGACAGGGAAAGACCCAGTACTTC. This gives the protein CSVEGFGQGKTQYF.

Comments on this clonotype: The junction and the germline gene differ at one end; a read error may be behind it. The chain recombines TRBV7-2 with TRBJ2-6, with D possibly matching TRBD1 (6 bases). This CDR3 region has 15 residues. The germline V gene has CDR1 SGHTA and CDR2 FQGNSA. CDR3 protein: CSSSFRQAGANVLTF. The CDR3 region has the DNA TGTTCCAGCAGTTTTAGACAGGCTGGGGCCAACGTCCTGACTTTC.

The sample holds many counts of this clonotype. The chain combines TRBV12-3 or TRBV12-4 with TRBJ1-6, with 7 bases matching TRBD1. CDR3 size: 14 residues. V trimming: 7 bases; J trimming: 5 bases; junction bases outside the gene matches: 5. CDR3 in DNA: TGTGCCAGCACCGGACAGGCGAATAATTCACCCCTCCACTTT. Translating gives CASTGQANNSPLHF.

CDR3: CASRLAGDSYEQYF. The CDR3 region has the DNA TGTGCCAGCAGACTAGCGGGGGACTCCTACGAGCAGTACTTC. This sequence joins TRBV12-3 or TRBV12-4 and TRBJ2-7; 11 bases align to TRBD2. There are 14 residues in the CDR3. Losses at the gene ends were 6 bases for V and 0 bases for J; bases not matched to a gene: 1.

The CDR3 DNA reads as TGTGCCAGCAGAGTTCGAACAGGTCTATATGGCTACACCTTC. Its translation is CASRVRTGLYGYTF. J is TRBJ1-2 and V is TRBV27; maybe TRBD1 (5 bases). V was shortened by 6 bases and J by 5 bases, with 16 bases between the two germline ends. Per germline, CDR1 MNHEY and CDR2 SMNVEV (reference sequence). This CDR3 spans 14 amino acids.

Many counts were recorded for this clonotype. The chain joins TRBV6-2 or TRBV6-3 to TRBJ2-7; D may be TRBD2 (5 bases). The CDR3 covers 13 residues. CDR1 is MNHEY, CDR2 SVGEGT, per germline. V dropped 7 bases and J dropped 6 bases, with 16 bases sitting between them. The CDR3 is CASIFNLAGEQYF. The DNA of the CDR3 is TGTGCCAGCATTTTTAACCTAGCCGGCGAGCAGTACTTC.

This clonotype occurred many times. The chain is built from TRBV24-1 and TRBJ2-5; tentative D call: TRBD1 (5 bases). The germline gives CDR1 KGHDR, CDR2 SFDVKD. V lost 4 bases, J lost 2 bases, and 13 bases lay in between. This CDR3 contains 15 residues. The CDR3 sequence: CATSDPGQLQETQYF. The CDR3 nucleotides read TGTGCCACCAGTGACCCCGGACAACTACAAGAGACCCAGTACTTC.

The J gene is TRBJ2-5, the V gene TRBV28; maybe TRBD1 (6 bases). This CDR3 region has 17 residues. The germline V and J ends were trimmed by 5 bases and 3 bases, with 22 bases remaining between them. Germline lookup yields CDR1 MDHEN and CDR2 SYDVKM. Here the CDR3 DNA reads TGTGCCAGCAGTACCCCGGATGACAGGCGAGGGGAAGAGACCCAGTACTTC. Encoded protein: CASSTPDDRRGEETQYF.

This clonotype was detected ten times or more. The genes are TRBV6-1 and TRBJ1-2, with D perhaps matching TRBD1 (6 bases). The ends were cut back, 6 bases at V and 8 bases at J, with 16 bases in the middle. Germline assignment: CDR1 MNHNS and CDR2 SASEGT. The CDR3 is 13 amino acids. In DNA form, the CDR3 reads TGTGCCAGCAGAGACAACAGGGAGCACGGCTACACCTTC. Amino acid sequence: CASRDNREHGYTF.

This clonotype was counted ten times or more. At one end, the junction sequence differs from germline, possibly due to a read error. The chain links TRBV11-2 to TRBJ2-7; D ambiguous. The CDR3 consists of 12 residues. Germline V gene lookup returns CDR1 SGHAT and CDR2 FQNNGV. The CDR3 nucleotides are TGTGCCAGCAGCTTAGATATGAGTACGTGGGACTTC. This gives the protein CASSLDMSTWDF. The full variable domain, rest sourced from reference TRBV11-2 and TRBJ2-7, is EAGVAQSPRYKIIEKRQSVAFWCNPISGHATLYWYQQILGQGPKLLIQFQNNGVVDDSQLPKDRFSAERLKGVDSTLKIQPAKLEDSAVYLCASSLDMSTWDFGPGTRLTVT.

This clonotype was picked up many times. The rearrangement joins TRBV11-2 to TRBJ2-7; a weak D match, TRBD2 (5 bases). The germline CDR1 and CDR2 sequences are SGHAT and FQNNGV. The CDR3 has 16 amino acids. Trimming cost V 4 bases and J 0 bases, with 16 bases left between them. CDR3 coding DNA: TGTGCCAGCAGCTCAACAGACTATGCCCCCTCCTACGAGCAGTACTTC. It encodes CASSSTDYAPSYEQYF. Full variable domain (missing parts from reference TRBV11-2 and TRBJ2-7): EAGVAQSPRYKIIEKRQSVAFWCNPISGHATLYWYQQILGQGPKLLIQFQNNGVVDDSQLPKDRFSAERLKGVDSTLKIQPAKLEDSAVYLCASSSTDYAPSYEQYFGPGTRLTVT.

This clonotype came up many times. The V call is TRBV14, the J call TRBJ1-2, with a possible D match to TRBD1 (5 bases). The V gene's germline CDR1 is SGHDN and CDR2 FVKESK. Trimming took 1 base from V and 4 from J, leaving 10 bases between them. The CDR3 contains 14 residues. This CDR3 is CASSQGQHLYGYTF. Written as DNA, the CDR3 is TGTGCCAGCAGCCAAGGACAGCACCTCTATGGCTACACCTTC. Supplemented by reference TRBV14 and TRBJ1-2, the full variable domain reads EAGVTQFPSHSVIEKGQTVTLRCDPISGHDNLYWYRRVMGKEIKFLLHFVKESKQDESGMPNNRFLAERTGGTYSTLKVQPAELEDSGVYFCASSQGQHLYGYTFGSGTRLTVV.

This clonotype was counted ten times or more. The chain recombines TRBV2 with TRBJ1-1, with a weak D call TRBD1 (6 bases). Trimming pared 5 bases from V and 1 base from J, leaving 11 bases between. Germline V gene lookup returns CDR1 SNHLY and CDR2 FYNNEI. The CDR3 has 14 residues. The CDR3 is CASSQLTGNTEAFF. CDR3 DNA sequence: TGTGCCAGCAGTCAATTGACAGGGAACACTGAAGCTTTCTTT.

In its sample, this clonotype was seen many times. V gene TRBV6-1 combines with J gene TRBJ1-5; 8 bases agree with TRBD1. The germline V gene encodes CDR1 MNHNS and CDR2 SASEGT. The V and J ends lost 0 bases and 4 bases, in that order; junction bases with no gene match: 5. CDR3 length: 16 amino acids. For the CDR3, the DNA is TGTGCCAGCAGTGAAGCGTTCGGGACAGGAAATCAGCCCCAGCATTTT. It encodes CASSEAFGTGNQPQHF.

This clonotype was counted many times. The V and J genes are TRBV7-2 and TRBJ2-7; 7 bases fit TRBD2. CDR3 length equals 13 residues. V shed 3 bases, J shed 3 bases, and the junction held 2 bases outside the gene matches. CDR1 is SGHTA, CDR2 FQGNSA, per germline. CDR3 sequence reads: CASSFSGLYEQYF. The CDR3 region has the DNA TGTGCCAGCAGCTTTAGCGGGCTCTACGAGCAGTACTTC. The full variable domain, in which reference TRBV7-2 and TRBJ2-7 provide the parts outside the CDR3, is GAGVSQSPSNKVTEKGKDVELRCDPISGHTALYWYRQSLGQGLEFLIYFQGNSAPDKSGLPSDRFSAERTGGSVSTLTIQRTQQEDSAVYLCASSFSGLYEQYFGPGTRLTVT.

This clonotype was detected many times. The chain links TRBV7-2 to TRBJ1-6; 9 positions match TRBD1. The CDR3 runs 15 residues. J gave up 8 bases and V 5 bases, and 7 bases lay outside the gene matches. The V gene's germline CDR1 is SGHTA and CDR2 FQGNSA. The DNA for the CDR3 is TGTGCCAGCAGCCAATCCGGGACAGGGTATTCACCCCTCCACTTT. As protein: CASSQSGTGYSPLHF.

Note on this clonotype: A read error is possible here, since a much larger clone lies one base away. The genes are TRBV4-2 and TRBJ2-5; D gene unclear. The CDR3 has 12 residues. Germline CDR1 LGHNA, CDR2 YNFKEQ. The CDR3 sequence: CANSQDWQTQYF. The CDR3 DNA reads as TGTGCCAACAGCCAAGATTGGCAGACCCAGTACTTC.

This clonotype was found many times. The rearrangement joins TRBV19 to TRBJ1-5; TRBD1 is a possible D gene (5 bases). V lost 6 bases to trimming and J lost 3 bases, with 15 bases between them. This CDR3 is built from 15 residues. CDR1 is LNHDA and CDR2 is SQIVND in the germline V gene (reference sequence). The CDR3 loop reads CASSNSDRFNQPQHF. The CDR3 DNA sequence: TGTGCCAGTAGCAACTCCGACAGATTCAATCAGCCCCAGCATTTT. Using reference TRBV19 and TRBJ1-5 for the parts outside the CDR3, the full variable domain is DGGITQSPKYLFRKEGQNVTLSCEQNLNHDAMYWYRQDPGQGLRLIYYSQIVNDFQKGDIAEGYSVSREKKESFPLTVTSAQKNPTAFYLCASSNSDRFNQPQHFGDGTRLSIL.

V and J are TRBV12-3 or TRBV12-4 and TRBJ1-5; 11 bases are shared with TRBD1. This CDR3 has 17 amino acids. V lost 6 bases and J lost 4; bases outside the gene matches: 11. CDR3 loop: CASRGATGQGGNQPQHF. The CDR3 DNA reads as TGTGCCAGCAGGGGGGCAACGGGACAGGGGGGTAATCAGCCCCAGCATTTT.

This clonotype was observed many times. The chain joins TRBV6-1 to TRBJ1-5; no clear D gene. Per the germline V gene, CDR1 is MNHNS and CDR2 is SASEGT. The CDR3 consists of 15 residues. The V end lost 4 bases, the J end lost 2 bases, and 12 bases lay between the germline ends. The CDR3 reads CASSVGGSGNQPQHF. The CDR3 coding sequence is TGTGCCAGCAGTGTGGGAGGGTCGGGCAATCAGCCCCAGCATTTT.